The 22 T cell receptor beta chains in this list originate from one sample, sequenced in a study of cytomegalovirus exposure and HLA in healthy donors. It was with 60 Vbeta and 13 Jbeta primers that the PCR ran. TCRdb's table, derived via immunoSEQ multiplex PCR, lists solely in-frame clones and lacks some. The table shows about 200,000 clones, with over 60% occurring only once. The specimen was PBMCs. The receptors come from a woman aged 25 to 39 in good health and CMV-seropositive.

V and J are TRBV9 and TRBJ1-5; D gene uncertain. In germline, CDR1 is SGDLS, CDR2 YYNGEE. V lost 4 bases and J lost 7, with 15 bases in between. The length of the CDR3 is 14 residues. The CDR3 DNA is TGTGCCAGCAGCCAAGGAGTAGGTGGACAGCCCCAGCATTTT. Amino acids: CASSQGVGGQPQHF.

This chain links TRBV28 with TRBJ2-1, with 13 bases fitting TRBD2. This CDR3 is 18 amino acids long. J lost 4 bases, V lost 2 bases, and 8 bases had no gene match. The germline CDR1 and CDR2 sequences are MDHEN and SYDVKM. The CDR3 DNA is TGTGCCAGCAGTTTAAGGGGCGTACTAGCGGGAGGGTACAATGAGCAGTTCTTC. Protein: CASSLRGVLAGGYNEQFF.

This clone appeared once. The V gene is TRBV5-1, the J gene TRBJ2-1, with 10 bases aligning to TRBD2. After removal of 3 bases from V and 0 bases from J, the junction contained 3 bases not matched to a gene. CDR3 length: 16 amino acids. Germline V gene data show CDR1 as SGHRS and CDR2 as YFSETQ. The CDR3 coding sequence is TGCGCCAGCAGCTGGACTAGCGGAGGCTCCTACAATGAGCAGTTCTTC. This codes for CASSWTSGGSYNEQFF. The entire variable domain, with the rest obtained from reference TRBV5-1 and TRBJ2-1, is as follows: KAGVTQTPRYLIKTRGQQVTLSCSPISGHRSVSWYQQTPGQGLQFLFEYFSETQRNKGNFPGRFSGRQFSNSRSEMNVSTLELGDSALYLCASSWTSGGSYNEQFFGPGTRLTVL.

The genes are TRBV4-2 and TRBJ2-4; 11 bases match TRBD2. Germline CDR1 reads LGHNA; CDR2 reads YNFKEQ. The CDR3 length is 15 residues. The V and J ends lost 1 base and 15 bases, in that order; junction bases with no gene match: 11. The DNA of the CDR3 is TGTGCCAGCAGCCAAGTTGGGCTAGCGGGGGGATCAGCGTACTTC. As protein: CASSQVGLAGGSAYF.

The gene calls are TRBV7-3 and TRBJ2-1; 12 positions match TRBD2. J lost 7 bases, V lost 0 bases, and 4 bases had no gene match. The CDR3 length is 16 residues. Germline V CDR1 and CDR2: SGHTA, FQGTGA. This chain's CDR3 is CASSLTQTSGRNEQFF. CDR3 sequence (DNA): TGTGCCAGCAGCTTAACACAAACTAGCGGGAGGAATGAGCAGTTCTTC.

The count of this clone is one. The DNA of the CDR3 is TGTGCCAGCCCACCGACTAGCGGGAATACGCAGTATTTT. Protein sequence: CASPPTSGNTQYF. The rearrangement links TRBV2 to TRBJ2-3; 11 nucleotides match TRBD2. The junction had 5 bases not matched to a gene; V was cut back by 8 bases and J by 7 bases. The germline CDR1 and CDR2 sequences are SNHLY and FYNNEI. This CDR3 comprises 13 residues.

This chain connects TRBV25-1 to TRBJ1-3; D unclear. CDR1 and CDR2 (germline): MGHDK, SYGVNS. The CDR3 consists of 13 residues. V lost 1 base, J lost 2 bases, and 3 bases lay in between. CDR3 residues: CASSELTGNTIYF. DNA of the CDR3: TGTGCCAGCAGTGAATTAACTGGAAACACCATATATTTT.

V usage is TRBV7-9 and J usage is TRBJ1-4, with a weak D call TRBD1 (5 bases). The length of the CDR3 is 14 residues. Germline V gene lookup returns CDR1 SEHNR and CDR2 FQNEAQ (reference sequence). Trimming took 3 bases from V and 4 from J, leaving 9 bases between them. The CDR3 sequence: CASSLGGGNEKLFF. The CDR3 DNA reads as TGTGCCAGCAGCTTGGGGGGGGGTAATGAAAAACTGTTTTTT.

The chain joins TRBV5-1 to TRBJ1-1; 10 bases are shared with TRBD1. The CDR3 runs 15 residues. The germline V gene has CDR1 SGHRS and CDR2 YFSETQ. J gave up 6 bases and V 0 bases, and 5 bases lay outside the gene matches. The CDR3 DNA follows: TGCGCCAGCAGCTTGGAGGGACAGGGGTTATCTGAAGCTTTCTTT. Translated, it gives CASSLEGQGLSEAFF. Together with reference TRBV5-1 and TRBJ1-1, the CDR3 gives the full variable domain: KAGVTQTPRYLIKTRGQQVTLSCSPISGHRSVSWYQQTPGQGLQFLFEYFSETQRNKGNFPGRFSGRQFSNSRSEMNVSTLELGDSALYLCASSLEGQGLSEAFFGQGTRLTVV.

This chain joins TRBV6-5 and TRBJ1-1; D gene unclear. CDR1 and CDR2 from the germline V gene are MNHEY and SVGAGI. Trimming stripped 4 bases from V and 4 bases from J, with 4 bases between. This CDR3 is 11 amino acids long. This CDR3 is CASSSLTEAFF. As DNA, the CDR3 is TGTGCCAGCAGTTCCCTCACTGAAGCTTTCTTT.

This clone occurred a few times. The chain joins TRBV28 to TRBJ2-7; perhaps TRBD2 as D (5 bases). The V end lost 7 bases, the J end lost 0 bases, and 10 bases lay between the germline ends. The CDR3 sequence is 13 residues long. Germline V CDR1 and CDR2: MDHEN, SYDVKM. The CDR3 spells CASTGLHSYEQYF. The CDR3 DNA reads TGTGCCAGCACCGGACTGCACTCCTACGAGCAGTACTTC.

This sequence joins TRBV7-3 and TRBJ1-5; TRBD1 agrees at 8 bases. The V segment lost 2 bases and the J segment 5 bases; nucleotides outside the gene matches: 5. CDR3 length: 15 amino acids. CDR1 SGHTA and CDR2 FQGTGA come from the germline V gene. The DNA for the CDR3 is TGTGCCAGCAGCTTATTCGGACAGGGTTATCAGCCCCAGCATTTT. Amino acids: CASSLFGQGYQPQHF.

In DNA, the CDR3 is TGTGCCAGCAGAGGGACAGGGGGCGTTGAAAAACTGTTTTTT. This encodes CASRGTGGVEKLFF. This rearrangement joins TRBV7-9 to TRBJ1-4; TRBD1 aligns across 12 bases. CDR3 length: 14 residues. Looked up from germline, CDR1 is SEHNR and CDR2 is FQNEAQ (reference sequence). Unmatched junction bases numbered 3, after V lost 6 bases and J lost 7 bases.

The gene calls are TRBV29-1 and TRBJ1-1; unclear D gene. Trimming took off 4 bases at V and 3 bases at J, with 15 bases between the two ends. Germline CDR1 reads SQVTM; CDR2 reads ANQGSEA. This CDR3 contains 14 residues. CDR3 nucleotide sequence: TGCAGCGTTGGGCCCAACCCGGCGGACACTGAAGCTTTCTTT. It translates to CSVGPNPADTEAFF.

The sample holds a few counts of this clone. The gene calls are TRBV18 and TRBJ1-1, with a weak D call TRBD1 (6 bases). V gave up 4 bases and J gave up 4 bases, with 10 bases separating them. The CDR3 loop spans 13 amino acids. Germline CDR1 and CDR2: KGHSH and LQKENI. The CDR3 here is CASSRKGGTEAFF. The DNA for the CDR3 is TGTGCCAGCTCACGTAAAGGGGGCACTGAAGCTTTCTTT.

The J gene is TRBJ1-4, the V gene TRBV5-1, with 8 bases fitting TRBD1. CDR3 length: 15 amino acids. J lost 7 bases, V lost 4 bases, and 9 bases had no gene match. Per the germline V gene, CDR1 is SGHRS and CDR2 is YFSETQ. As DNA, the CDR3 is TGCGCCAGCAGCGGCGGGACAGGTTATGTTGAAAAACTGTTTTTT. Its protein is CASSGGTGYVEKLFF. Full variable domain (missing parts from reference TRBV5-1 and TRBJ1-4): KAGVTQTPRYLIKTRGQQVTLSCSPISGHRSVSWYQQTPGQGLQFLFEYFSETQRNKGNFPGRFSGRQFSNSRSEMNVSTLELGDSALYLCASSGGTGYVEKLFFGSGTQLSVL.

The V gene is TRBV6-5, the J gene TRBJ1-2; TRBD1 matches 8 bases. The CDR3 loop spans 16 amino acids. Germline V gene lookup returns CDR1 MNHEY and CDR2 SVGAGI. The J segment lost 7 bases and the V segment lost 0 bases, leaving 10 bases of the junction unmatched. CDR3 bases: TGTGCCAGCAGTTACTCCGCCCGGACAGGGAGGTCTGGCTACACCTTC. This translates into CASSYSARTGRSGYTF.

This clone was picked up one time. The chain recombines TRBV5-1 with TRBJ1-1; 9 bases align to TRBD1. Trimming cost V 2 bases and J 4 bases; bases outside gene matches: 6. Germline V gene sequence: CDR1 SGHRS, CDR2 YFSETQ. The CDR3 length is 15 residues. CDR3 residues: CASSLITGGITEAFF. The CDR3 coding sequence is TGCGCCAGCAGCTTAATTACAGGGGGCATCACTGAAGCTTTCTTT.

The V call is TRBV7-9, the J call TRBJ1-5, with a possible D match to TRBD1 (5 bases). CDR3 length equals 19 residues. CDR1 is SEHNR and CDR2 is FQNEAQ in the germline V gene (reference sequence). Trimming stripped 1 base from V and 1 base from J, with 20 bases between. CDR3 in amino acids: CASSLVWGEDIWSNQPQHF. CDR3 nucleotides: TGTGCCAGCAGCTTAGTTTGGGGGGAGGATATTTGGAGCAATCAGCCCCAGCATTTT.

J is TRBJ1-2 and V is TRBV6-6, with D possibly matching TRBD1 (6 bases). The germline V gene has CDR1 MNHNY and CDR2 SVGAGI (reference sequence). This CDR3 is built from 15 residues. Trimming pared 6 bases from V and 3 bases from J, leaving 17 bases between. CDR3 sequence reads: CASRMEQGLDYGYTF. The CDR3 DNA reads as TGTGCCAGCAGAATGGAACAGGGTTTGGACTATGGCTACACCTTC.

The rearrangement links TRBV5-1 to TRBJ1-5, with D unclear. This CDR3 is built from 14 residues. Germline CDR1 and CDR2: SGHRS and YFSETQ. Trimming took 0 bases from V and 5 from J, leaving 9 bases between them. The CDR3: CASSLDGSDQPQHF. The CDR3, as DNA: TGCGCCAGCAGCTTGGACGGGAGTGATCAGCCCCAGCATTTT.

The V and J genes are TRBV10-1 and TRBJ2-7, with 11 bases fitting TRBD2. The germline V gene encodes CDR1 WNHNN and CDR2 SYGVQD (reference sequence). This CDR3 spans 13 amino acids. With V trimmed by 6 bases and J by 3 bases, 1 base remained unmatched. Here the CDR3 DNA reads TGCGCCAGCAGGGGACTAGCGGTCTACGAGCAGTACTTC. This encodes CASRGLAVYEQYF.